This paragraph reports one T cell receptor (beta chain). The sample comes from a study of blood T cell repertoires in COVID-19. Overall study: Acute-phase and convalescent COVID-19 samples originated in the United States, Italy and Spain.

Produced via immunoSEQ multiplex PCR; TCRdb's table is partial and in-frame only. The sample lists about 140,000 clones; approximately 87% were seen once. The clonotype comes from a human donor in a cohort sampled during active COVID-19. The sequencing sample was made of peripheral blood.

The CDR3 nucleotides are TGTGCCAGCAGTCTCAACGGGAATGAAGCTTTCTTT. Amino acids: CASSLNGNEAFF. The chain employs TRBV12-3 or TRBV12-4 and TRBJ1-1, with D uncertain. Trimming shortened V by 5 bases and J by 7 bases, and 11 bases separated the two germline ends. CDR3 size: 12 residues.